A selection of T cell receptor beta chains follows, all from one sample in a study of esophageal squamous cell carcinoma under preoperative chemotherapy. TCRdb ran MiXCR on the PCR reads and lists one entry per CDR3 protein. This table holds roughly 15,000 distinct CDR3 sequences, roughly 66% found once. Sample collection occurred from a patient given preoperative chemotherapy. All receptors derive from a human donor with esophageal squamous cell carcinoma. The donor label of this sample is uncertain. The CDR3 runs from the conserved cysteine through the conserved F or W. A D gene is named only where the DNA matches it firmly. Size values are once, few and many counts, or a class for expanded clones, and some rows have none.

-,TRBV30,-,TRBJ1-2,CAWSVGRYGYTF,TGTGCCTGGAGTGTGGGCCGCTATGGCTACACCTTC
TRBD2,TRBV7-8,-,TRBJ2-1,CASSLEIAGGIYEQFF,TGTGCCAGCAGCTTAGAAATAGCGGGGGGGATATATGAGCAGTTCTTC
-,TRBV6-1,many,TRBJ2-1,CASSDRGYEQFF,TGTGCCAGCAGTGATAGGGGCTACGAGCAGTTCTTC
-,TRBV6-1,-,TRBJ1-5,CASSDSGNNQPQHF,TGTGCCAGCAGCGACAGCGGTAACAATCAGCCCCAGCATTTT
-,TRBV7-2,few,TRBJ2-3,CASSLDNGGYNEQYF,TGTGCCAGCAGCTTAGACAACGGGGGCTACAATGAGCAGTATTTT
TRBD2,TRBV7-2,-,TRBJ2-3,CARGLAGGHPDTQYF,TGTGCCAGGGGCCTAGCGGGGGGACACCCAGATACGCAGTACTTT
-,TRBV7-2,few,TRBJ2-1,CASSSLPGSTNQETQFF,TGTGCCAGCAGCTCACTCCCCGGGTCGACTAACCAAGAGACCCAGTTCTTC
TRBD1,TRBV6-1,-,TRBJ2-1,CASTSGTGGYNEQFF,TGTGCCAGCACCTCCGGGACAGGGGGGTACAATGAGCAGTTCTTC
-,TRBV27,few,TRBJ2-2,CASSFGYYGTPNTGELFF,TGTGCCAGCAGTTTCGGTTATTACGGGACACCGAACACCGGGGAGCTGTTTTTT
-,TRBV6-1,few,TRBJ2-7,CASSDQPIGYEQYF,TGTGCCAGCAGTGACCAGCCGATTGGTTACGAGCAGTACTTC
-,TRBV6-1,few,TRBJ2-7,CASSEILDSYEQYF,TGTGCCAGCAGTGAAATATTAGACTCCTACGAGCAGTACTTC
-,TRBV6-1,-,TRBJ2-1,CASSLVQGRGYNAQYF,TGTGCCAGCAGCCTTGTACAGGGTAGGGGCTACAATGCGCAGTACTTT
TRBD2,TRBV10-1,-,TRBJ2-1,CASSTGTSVNEQFF,TGCGCCAGCAGTACCGGGACTAGCGTCAATGAGCAGTTCTTC
TRBD1,TRBV27,medium-sized,TRBJ1-6,CASSLTLGTGGIPLHF,TGTGCCAGCAGTTTAACCCTCGGGACAGGGGGCATCCCCCTCCACTTT
TRBD2,TRBV6-1,few,TRBJ2-2,CASSEAGGGFNTGELFF,TGTGCCAGCAGTGAAGCGGGCGGGGGGTTTAACACCGGGGAGCTGTTTTTT
-,TRBV6-5,once,TRBJ1-1,CASSLDTEAFF,TGTGCCAGCAGTTTGGACACTGAAGCTTTCTTT
-,TRBV5-1,-,TRBJ1-6,CASSLLQGRGDSPLHF,TGCGCCAGCAGCCTCTTACAGGGTCGGGGAGATTCACCCCTCCACTTT
-,TRBV6-1,few,TRBJ1-2,CASGGTAGRGYTF,TGTGCCAGCGGAGGGACTGCTGGTCGGGGCTACACCTTC
TRBD2,TRBV3-1,-,TRBJ2-5,CASSHEREGRDTQYF,TGTGCCAGCAGCCATGAGCGGGAGGGCCGGGATACGCAGTATTTC
-,TRBV12-3/TRBV12-4,-,TRBJ2-3,CAGRGGLPQDTQYF,TGTGCCGGCAGGGGGGGTCTTCCCCAAGATACGCAGTATTTC